The 30 T cell receptor beta chains below were found in one sample sequenced in a study of T cell responses to AZD1222 COVID-19 vaccine. Profiling relied on immunoSEQ multiplex PCR, and the TCRdb table lists in-frame clones only, not all of them. This sample carries roughly 86,000 clones, about 85% of them seen once, and the ten largest clones take about 4.5%. The material was peripheral blood, obtained 28 days after the second AZD1222 dose. All receptors derive from an adult who received the AZD1222 COVID-19 vaccine.

CDR3 DNA sequence: TGTGCCAGCAGTTTCTCAAATAGCGGGAGGGCGAACAATGAGCAGTTCTTC. This translates into CASSFSNSGRANNEQFF. V is TRBV6-2 or TRBV6-3 and J is TRBJ2-1; the match to TRBD2 covers 11 bases. Germline V gives CDR1 MNHEY, CDR2 SVGEGT. The junction had 10 bases not matched to a gene; V was cut back by 4 bases and J by 5 bases. The CDR3 consists of 17 residues.

The chain joins TRBV18 to TRBJ1-1; no reliable D call. Deletions cut 2 bases from V and 6 bases from J, with 13 bases between. The CDR3 consists of 14 residues. Per the germline V gene, CDR1 is KGHSH and CDR2 is LQKENI. In DNA, the CDR3 is TGTGCCAGCTCACCATATGGGGATAGGTCTGAAGCTTTCTTT. This sequence encodes CASSPYGDRSEAFF. Using reference TRBV18 and TRBJ1-1 for the parts outside the CDR3, the full variable domain is NAGVMQNPRHLVRRRGQEARLRCSPMKGHSHVYWYRQLPEEGLKFMVYLQKENIIDESGMPKERFSAEFPKEGPSILRIQQVVRGDSAAYFCASSPYGDRSEAFFGQGTRLTVV.

The chain combines TRBV10-2 with TRBJ2-1; 9 bases line up with TRBD2. This CDR3 contains 18 residues. Germline assignment: CDR1 WSHSY and CDR2 SAAADI. Trimming at V came to 2 bases and at J to 1 base, leaving 9 bases not matched to a gene. CDR3 coding DNA: TGCGCCAGCAGTGAGAGGGGGGGACTAGCTGCTTCCTACAATGAGCAGTTCTTC. It is translated as CASSERGGLAASYNEQFF.

The rearrangement uses TRBV9 and TRBJ2-6; no clear D gene. V dropped 5 bases and J dropped 1 base, with 10 bases sitting between them. The CDR3 totals 15 residues. CDR1 is SGDLS and CDR2 is YYNGEE in the germline V gene. DNA of the CDR3: TGTGCCAGCAGTCCCGTAGGATCTGGGGCCAACGTCCTGACTTTC. Translated, it gives CASSPVGSGANVLTF.

The CDR3 region is CASSYYRAGGAEAFF. In DNA, the CDR3 is TGTGCCAGCAGTTATTACAGGGCGGGGGGCGCTGAAGCTTTCTTT. The chain is built from TRBV6-5 and TRBJ1-1; D is possibly TRBD1 (6 bases). CDR3 size: 15 residues. Germline values: CDR1 MNHEY, CDR2 SVGAGI. With 3 bases removed from V and 6 bases from J, the gap between germline ends came to 17 bases.

This chain links TRBV28 with TRBJ1-1; D is possibly TRBD1 (6 bases). Germline values: CDR1 MDHEN, CDR2 SYDVKM. V was cut by 4 bases and J by 1 base, with 16 bases left in between. CDR3 size: 16 residues. CDR3 bases: TGTGCCAGCAGTTCGCGGCGGGGGCGGAAGAACACTGAAGCTTTCTTT. It specifies CASSSRRGRKNTEAFF.

The chain links TRBV28 to TRBJ1-3; D is uncertain. V was pared by 2 bases and J by 2 bases, with 1 base between. CDR1 and CDR2 from the germline V gene are MDHEN and SYDVKM. CDR3 length equals 12 residues. CDR3 sequence (DNA): TGTGCCAGCAGTTTAACTGGAAACACCATATATTTT. Translated, it gives CASSLTGNTIYF.

V usage is TRBV4-2 and J usage is TRBJ2-7; perhaps TRBD1 as D (5 bases). This CDR3 region has 15 residues. Trimming removed 0 bases at V and 0 bases at J, with 9 bases between. Per the germline V gene, CDR1 is LGHNA and CDR2 is YNFKEQ. CDR3 amino acids: CASSQDDQGSYEQYF. CDR3 nucleotide sequence: TGTGCCAGCAGCCAAGATGACCAGGGCTCCTACGAGCAGTACTTC.

The V call is TRBV1, the J call TRBJ1-6. TRBV1 is classified as a pseudogene. CDR3 length: 14 residues. CDR3 bases: TGCACCAGCAGCCAAGAAGTCGGGAATTCACCCCTCCACTTT. Translating gives CTSSQEVGNSPLHF.

The chain joins TRBV29-1 to TRBJ2-5, with TRBD1 identical over 9 bases. CDR1 and CDR2 from the germline V gene are SQVTM and ANQGSEA. This CDR3 region has 12 residues. The CDR3 coding sequence is TGCAGAGCACAGGGGGCAGCAGAGACCCAGTACTTC. The encoded protein is CRAQGAAETQYF.

V and J are TRBV10-2 and TRBJ2-5, with 7 bases aligning to TRBD1. Germline values: CDR1 WSHSY, CDR2 SAAADI. After removal of 2 bases from V and 2 bases from J, the junction contained 5 bases not matched to a gene. CDR3 length: 15 amino acids. For the CDR3, the DNA is TGCGCCAGCAGTGAGAACAACAGGGGACAAGAGACCCAGTACTTC. It encodes CASSENNRGQETQYF.

The chain joins TRBV15 to TRBJ2-5; D perhaps matches TRBD1 (5 bases). The CDR3 consists of 16 residues. CDR1 is LNHNV and CDR2 is YYDKDF in the germline V gene (reference sequence). Trimming removed 5 bases from V and 0 bases from J, with 16 bases in between. CDR3 coding DNA: TGTGCCACCAGCCCGAACTCCAACAGGAACCAAGAGACCCAGTACTTC. Translation: CATSPNSNRNQETQYF.

The CDR3 reads CSVRGDREAFF. The CDR3 DNA sequence: TGCAGCGTTCGAGGGGACAGGGAAGCTTTCTTT. This chain connects TRBV29-1 to TRBJ1-1; 8 nucleotides align to TRBD1. J gave up 8 bases and V 5 bases, and 4 bases lay outside the gene matches. CDR1 and CDR2 from the germline V gene are SQVTM and ANQGSEA. The CDR3 consists of 11 residues. The full variable domain, in which reference TRBV29-1 and TRBJ1-1 provide the parts outside the CDR3, is SAVISQKPSRDICQRGTSLTIQCQVDSQVTMMFWYRQQPGQSLTLIATANQGSEATYESGFVIDKFPISRPNLTFSTLTVSNMSPEDSSIYLCSVRGDREAFFGQGTRLTVV.

This chain connects TRBV20-1 to TRBJ2-2, with unresolved D. The CDR3 totals 11 residues. Trimming took 1 base from V and 6 from J, leaving 3 bases between them. Germline loops: CDR1 DFQATT, CDR2 SNEGSKA (reference sequence). The CDR3 coding sequence is TGCAGTGCTAGAGGGGCCGGGGAGCTGTTTTTT. This sequence encodes CSARGAGELFF.

This chain uses TRBV18 with TRBJ2-6, with TRBD1 as a possible D gene (6 bases). V shed 4 bases and J shed 3 bases, with 10 bases lying between them. The CDR3 has 15 amino acids. Germline V gene data show CDR1 as KGHSH and CDR2 as LQKENI. This CDR3 is CASSQQGIGANVLTF. The CDR3 nucleotides read TGTGCCAGCTCACAACAGGGAATTGGGGCCAACGTCCTGACTTTC.

The V and J genes are TRBV7-3 and TRBJ2-1, with 11 bases fitting TRBD2. Germline CDR1 is SGHTA and CDR2 is FQGTGA. Losses at the gene ends were 2 bases for V and 4 bases for J; bases not matched to a gene: 4. The CDR3 runs to 16 residues. The CDR3 DNA follows: TGTGCCAGCAGCTTAGATGGGACTAGCGGTTACAATGAGCAGTTCTTC. Protein sequence: CASSLDGTSGYNEQFF.

The chain links TRBV7-9 to TRBJ2-4, with TRBD2 identical over 11 bases. Germline V lookup: CDR1 SEHNR, CDR2 FQNEAQ (reference sequence). CDR3 size: 14 residues. The V and J ends lost 3 bases and 6 bases, in that order; junction bases with no gene match: 1. CDR3 DNA: TGTGCCAGCAGCTTTGGGACTAGCGGAAACATTCAGTACTTC. Residues: CASSFGTSGNIQYF.

The V call is TRBV3-1 (or the pseudogene TRBV3-2), the J call TRBJ1-6; D might be TRBD1 (6 bases). CDR3 length: 12 residues. Trimming took 4 bases from V and 12 from J, leaving 10 bases between them. Germline CDR1 and CDR2: LGHDT and YNNKEL (reference sequence). In DNA, the CDR3 is TGTGCCAGCAGCCGACAGGCCCAACCCCTCCACTTT. Protein: CASSRQAQPLHF.

Here the CDR3 DNA reads TGTGCCAGCAGCCAAAGGGACAGGGGCTGGAACACCTTC. Residues: CASSQRDRGWNTF. The V call is TRBV3-1 (or the pseudogene TRBV3-2), the J call TRBJ1-2; 10 bases agree with TRBD1. The CDR3 is 13 amino acids. Germline CDR1 LGHDT, CDR2 YNNKEL (reference sequence). V was clipped by 2 bases and J by 12 bases; unmatched bases: 6.

The chain's CDR3 is CASSKTTGPTYEQYF. CDR3 DNA sequence: TGTGCCAGCAGTAAAACAACCGGGCCCACCTACGAGCAGTACTTC. This rearrangement joins TRBV27 to TRBJ2-7; D gene uncertain. The V gene's germline CDR1 is MNHEY and CDR2 SMNVEV (reference sequence). The CDR3 is 15 residues long. V was trimmed by 5 bases and J by 2 bases, leaving 16 bases between them.

A few counts support this clone. The chain couples TRBV5-6 to TRBJ2-5, with TRBD1 matching 7 bases. With 4 bases clipped from V and 6 bases from J, the junction kept 21 bases outside the gene matches. CDR3 length: 18 amino acids. CDR1 is SGHDT, CDR2 YYEEEE, per germline. The CDR3 DNA reads as TGTGCCAGCAGCCCGCCTCCGGTATCTAGGGGGCCACGGAAGACCCAGTACTTC. This gives the protein CASSPPPVSRGPRKTQYF.

V and J are TRBV6-2 or TRBV6-3 and TRBJ2-7; 8 nucleotides line up with TRBD1. This CDR3 contains 13 residues. V lost 1 base and J lost 4; bases outside the gene matches: 0. Germline assignment: CDR1 MNHEY and CDR2 SVGEGT. This CDR3 reads CASSYYRGYEQYF. The CDR3 nucleotides are TGTGCCAGCAGTTACTACAGGGGGTACGAGCAGTACTTC.

The J gene is TRBJ2-5, the V gene TRBV7-9, with 12 bases matching TRBD2. Trimming cost V 4 bases and J 2 bases; bases outside gene matches: 2. CDR1 and CDR2 from the germline V gene are SEHNR and FQNEAQ (reference sequence). The CDR3 totals 15 residues. CDR3 amino acids: CASSSSGGDQETQYF. The DNA of the CDR3 is TGTGCCAGCAGCTCTAGCGGGGGGGATCAAGAGACCCAGTACTTC.

The CDR3: CASSSGGSLEKLFF. CDR3 coding DNA: TGTGCCAGCAGCTCAGGAGGGAGTCTAGAAAAACTGTTTTTT. This sequence joins TRBV11-2 and TRBJ1-4, with unresolved D. The CDR3 is made up of 14 amino acids. V shed 4 bases and J shed 8 bases, with 14 bases lying between them. Germline CDR1 and CDR2: SGHAT and FQNNGV.

This clone has a single count. The chain recombines TRBV4-1 with TRBJ1-6, with D possibly being TRBD1 (6 bases). Germline CDR1 reads MGHRA; CDR2 reads YSYEKL. This CDR3 region has 14 residues. V was shortened by 1 base and J by 9 bases, with 10 bases between the two germline ends. This CDR3 reads CASSQGTETSPLHF. CDR3 nucleotide sequence: TGCGCCAGCAGCCAAGGGACAGAGACTTCACCCCTCCACTTT.

J is TRBJ2-7 and V is TRBV4-2, with a possible D match to TRBD2 (5 bases). CDR1 LGHNA and CDR2 YNFKEQ come from the germline V gene. V was trimmed by 3 bases and J by 5 bases, leaving 8 bases between them. The CDR3 is 12 amino acids. In DNA form, the CDR3 reads TGTGCCAGCAGCCAGAAGACTAACGAGCAGTACTTC. This translates into CASSQKTNEQYF.

The table lists this clone with a count of one. V gene TRBV6-5 combines with J gene TRBJ2-7; D might be TRBD1 (6 bases). This CDR3 has 13 amino acids. The germline gives CDR1 MNHEY, CDR2 SVGAGI. Trimming left V 4 bases short and J 5 bases short, with 12 bases between. This CDR3 is CASSSRDTHEQYF. CDR3 bases: TGTGCCAGCAGTTCCCGGGACACTCACGAGCAGTACTTC.

V usage is TRBV27 and J usage is TRBJ2-7; D is unclear. Germline V gene sequence: CDR1 MNHEY, CDR2 SMNVEV (reference sequence). The CDR3 has 15 residues. V lost 0 bases and J 6 bases, leaving 15 bases between the germline ends. As DNA, the CDR3 is TGTGCCAGCAGTTTATCGGGAAGGTCTGGCGGCGAGCAGTACTTC. This translates into CASSLSGRSGGEQYF.

The table lists this clone with a count of one. The genes are TRBV6-2 or TRBV6-3 and TRBJ2-3; maybe TRBD2 (6 bases). The CDR3 totals 17 residues. Germline assignment: CDR1 MNHEY and CDR2 SVGEGT. Trimming pared 0 bases from V and 6 bases from J, leaving 19 bases between. The CDR3 sequence: CASSYSDPGVSLDTQYF. CDR3 bases: TGTGCCAGCAGTTACTCGGATCCGGGAGTTTCTTTGGATACGCAGTATTTT.

The chain recombines TRBV7-3 with TRBJ2-2; TRBD1 agrees at 9 bases. The CDR3 sequence is 15 residues long. V shed 7 bases and J 4 bases; nucleotides not matched to a gene: 7. Germline CDR1 SGHTA, CDR2 FQGTGA. The CDR3, as DNA: TGTGCCAGCACACCGGGACAGGGCTTCACCGGGGAGCTGTTTTTT. Its translation is CASTPGQGFTGELFF.